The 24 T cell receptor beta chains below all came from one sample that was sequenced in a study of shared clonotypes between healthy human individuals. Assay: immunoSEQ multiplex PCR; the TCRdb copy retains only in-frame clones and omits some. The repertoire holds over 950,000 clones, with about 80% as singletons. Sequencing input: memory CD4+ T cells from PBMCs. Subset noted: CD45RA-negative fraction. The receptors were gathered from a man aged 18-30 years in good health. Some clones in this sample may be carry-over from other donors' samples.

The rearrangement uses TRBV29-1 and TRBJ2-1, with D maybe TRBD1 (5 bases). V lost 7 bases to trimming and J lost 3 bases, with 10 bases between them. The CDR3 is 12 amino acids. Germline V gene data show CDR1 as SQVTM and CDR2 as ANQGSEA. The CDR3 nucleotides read TGCAGCGGGGGCGGAGACTACAATGAGCAGTTCTTC. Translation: CSGGGDYNEQFF.

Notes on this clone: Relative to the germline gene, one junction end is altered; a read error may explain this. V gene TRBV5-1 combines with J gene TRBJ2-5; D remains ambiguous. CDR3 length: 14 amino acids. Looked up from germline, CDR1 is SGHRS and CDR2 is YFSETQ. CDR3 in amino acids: CASSLVADQETQYF. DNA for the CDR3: TGCGCCAGCAGTTTGGTGGCAGACCAAGAGACCCAGTACTTC.

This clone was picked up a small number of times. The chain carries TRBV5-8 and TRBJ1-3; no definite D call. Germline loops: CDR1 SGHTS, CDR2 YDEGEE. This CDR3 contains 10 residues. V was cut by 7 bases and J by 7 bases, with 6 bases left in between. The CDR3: CASERNTIYF. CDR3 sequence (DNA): TGTGCCAGCGAAAGGAACACCATATATTTT.

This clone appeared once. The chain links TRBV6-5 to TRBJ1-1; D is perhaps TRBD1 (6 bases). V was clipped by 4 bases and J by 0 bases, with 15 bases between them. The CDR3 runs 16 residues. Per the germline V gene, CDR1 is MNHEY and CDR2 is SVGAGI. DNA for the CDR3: TGTGCCAGCAGTTCCCGAGATGGACAGATGAACACTGAAGCTTTCTTT. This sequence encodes CASSSRDGQMNTEAFF.

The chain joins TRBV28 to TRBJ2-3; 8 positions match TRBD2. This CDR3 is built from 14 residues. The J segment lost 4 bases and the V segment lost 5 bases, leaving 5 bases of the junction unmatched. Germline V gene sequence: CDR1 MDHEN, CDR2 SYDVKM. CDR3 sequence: CASSRWTSSDTQYF. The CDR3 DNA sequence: TGTGCCAGCAGTAGATGGACTAGCTCAGATACGCAGTATTTT.

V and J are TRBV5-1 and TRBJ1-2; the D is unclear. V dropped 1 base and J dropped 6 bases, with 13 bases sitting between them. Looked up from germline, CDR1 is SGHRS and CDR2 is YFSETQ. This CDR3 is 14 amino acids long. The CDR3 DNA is TGCGCCAGCAGCTTGTCCGGAGTACGCGATGGCTACACCTTC. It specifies CASSLSGVRDGYTF. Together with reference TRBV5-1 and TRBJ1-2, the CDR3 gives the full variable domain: KAGVTQTPRYLIKTRGQQVTLSCSPISGHRSVSWYQQTPGQGLQFLFEYFSETQRNKGNFPGRFSGRQFSNSRSEMNVSTLELGDSALYLCASSLSGVRDGYTFGSGTRLTVV.

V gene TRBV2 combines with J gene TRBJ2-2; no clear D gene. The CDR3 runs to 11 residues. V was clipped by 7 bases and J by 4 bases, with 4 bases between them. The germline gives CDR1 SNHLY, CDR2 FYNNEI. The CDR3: CASKSTGELFF. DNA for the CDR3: TGTGCCAGCAAGTCCACCGGGGAGCTGTTTTTT. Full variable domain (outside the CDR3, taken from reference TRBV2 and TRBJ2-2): EPEVTQTPSHQVTQMGQEVILRCVPISNHLYFYWYRQILGQKVEFLVSFYNNEISEKSEIFDDQFSVERPDGSNFTLKIRSTKLEDSAMYFCASKSTGELFFGEGSRLTVL.

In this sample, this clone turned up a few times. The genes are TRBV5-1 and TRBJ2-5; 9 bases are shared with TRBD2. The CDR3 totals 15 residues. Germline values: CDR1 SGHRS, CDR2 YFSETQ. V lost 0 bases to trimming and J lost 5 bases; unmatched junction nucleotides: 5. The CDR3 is CASSLVAGGFETQYF. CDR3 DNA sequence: TGCGCCAGCAGCTTGGTTGCGGGAGGGTTCGAGACCCAGTACTTC.

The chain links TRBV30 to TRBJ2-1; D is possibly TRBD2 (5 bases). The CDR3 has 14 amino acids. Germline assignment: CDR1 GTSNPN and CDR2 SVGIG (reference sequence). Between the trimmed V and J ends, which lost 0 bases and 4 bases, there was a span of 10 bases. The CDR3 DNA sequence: TGTGCCTGGAGTGTCTCTGGACTTTACAATGAGCAGTTCTTC. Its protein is CAWSVSGLYNEQFF.

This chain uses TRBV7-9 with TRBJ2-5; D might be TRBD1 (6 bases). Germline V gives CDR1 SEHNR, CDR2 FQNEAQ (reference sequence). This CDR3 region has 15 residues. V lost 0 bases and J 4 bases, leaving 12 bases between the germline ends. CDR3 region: CASSLALTGRETQYF. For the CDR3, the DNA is TGTGCCAGCAGCTTAGCGCTGACAGGCAGAGAGACCCAGTACTTC.

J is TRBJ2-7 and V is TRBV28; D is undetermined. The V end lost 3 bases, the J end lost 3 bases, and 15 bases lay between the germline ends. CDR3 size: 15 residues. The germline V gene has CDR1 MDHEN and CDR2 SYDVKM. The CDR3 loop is CASSFLLGWGYEQYF. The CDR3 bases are TGTGCCAGCAGTTTCTTACTCGGGTGGGGCTACGAGCAGTACTTC. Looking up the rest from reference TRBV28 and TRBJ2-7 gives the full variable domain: DVKVTQSSRYLVKRTGEKVFLECVQDMDHENMFWYRQDPGLGLRLIYFSYDVKMKEKGDIPEGYSVSREKKERFSLILESASTNQTSMYLCASSFLLGWGYEQYFGPGTRLTVT.

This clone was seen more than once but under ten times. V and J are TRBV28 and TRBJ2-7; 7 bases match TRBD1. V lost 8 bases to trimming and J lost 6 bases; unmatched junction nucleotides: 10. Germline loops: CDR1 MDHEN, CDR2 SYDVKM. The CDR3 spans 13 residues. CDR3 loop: CASLPGQQLEQYF. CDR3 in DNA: TGTGCCAGCCTACCGGGACAGCAACTCGAGCAGTACTTC.

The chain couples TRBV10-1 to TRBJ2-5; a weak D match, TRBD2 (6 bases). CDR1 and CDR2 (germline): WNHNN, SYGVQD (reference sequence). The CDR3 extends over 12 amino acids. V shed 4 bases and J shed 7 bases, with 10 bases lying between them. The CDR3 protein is CASSGNGGTQYF. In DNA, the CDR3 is TGCGCCAGCAGTGGAAACGGGGGGACCCAGTACTTC.

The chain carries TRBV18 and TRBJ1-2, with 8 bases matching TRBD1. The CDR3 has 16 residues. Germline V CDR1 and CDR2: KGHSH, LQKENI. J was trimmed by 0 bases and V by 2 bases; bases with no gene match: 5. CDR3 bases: TGTGCCAGCTCACCATCCCGGGACAGGCCTAACTATGGCTACACCTTC. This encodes CASSPSRDRPNYGYTF. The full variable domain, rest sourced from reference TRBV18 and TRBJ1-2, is NAGVMQNPRHLVRRRGQEARLRCSPMKGHSHVYWYRQLPEEGLKFMVYLQKENIIDESGMPKERFSAEFPKEGPSILRIQQVVRGDSAAYFCASSPSRDRPNYGYTFGSGTRLTVV.

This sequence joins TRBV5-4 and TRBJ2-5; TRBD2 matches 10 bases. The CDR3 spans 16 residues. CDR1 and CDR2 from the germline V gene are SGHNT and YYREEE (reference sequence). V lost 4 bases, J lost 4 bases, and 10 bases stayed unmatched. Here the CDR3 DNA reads TGTGCCAGCAGCAAAAGCAGTACTAGCGGGATAGAGACCCAGTACTTC. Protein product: CASSKSSTSGIETQYF.

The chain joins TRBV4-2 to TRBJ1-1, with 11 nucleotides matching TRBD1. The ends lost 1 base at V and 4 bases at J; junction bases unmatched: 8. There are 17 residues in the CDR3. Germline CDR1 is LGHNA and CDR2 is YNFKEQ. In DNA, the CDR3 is TGTGCCAGCAGCCAAGGGCGGACAGGGGGCTCTGTCACTGAAGCTTTCTTT. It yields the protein CASSQGRTGGSVTEAFF.

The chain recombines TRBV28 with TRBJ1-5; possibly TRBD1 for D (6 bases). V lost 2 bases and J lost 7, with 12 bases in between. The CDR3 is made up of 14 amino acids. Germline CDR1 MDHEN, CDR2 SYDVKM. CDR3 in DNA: TGTGCCAGCAGTTTAGGGACGAGGGGGCAGCCCCAGCATTTT. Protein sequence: CASSLGTRGQPQHF.

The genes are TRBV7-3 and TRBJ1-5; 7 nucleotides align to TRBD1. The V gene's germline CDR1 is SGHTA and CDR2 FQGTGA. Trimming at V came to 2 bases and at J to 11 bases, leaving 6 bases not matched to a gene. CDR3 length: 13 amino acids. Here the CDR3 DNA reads TGTGCCAGCAGCTTACAAAGGGACAGTACCCAGCATTTT. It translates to CASSLQRDSTQHF.

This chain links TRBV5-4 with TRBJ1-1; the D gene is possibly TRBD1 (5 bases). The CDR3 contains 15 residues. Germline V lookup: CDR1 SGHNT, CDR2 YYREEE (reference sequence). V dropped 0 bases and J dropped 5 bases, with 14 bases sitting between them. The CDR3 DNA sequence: TGTGCCAGCAGCTTGGCTCAGGGTGGGAGGACTGAAGCTTTCTTT. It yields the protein CASSLAQGGRTEAFF.

The CDR3 DNA reads as TGTGCCAGCAGGGTCCCCACTGAAGCTTTCTTT. It encodes CASRVPTEAFF. V gene TRBV2 combines with J gene TRBJ1-1; no reliable D call. The germline CDR1 and CDR2 sequences are SNHLY and FYNNEI. CDR3 length equals 11 residues. The V gene lost 6 bases and the J gene lost 4 bases, with 6 bases spanning the gap.

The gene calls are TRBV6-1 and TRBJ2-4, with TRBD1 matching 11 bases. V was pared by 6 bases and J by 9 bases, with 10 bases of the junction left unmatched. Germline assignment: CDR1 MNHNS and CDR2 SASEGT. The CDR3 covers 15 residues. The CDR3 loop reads CASRALGQGALIQYF. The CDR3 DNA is TGTGCCAGCAGGGCCCTTGGACAGGGGGCTCTCATTCAGTACTTC.

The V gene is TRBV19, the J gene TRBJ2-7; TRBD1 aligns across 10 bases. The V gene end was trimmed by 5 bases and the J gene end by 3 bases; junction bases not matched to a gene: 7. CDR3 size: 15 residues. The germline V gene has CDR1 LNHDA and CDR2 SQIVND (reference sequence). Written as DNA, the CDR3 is TGTGCCAGTAGTTTCCGGGACAGGGGAAACTACGAGCAGTACTTC. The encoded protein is CASSFRDRGNYEQYF.

Here the CDR3 DNA reads TGTGCCAGCAGTGAATTCGCGGGTGGTAATGAAAAACTGTTTTTT. Its protein product is CASSEFAGGNEKLFF. The gene calls are TRBV25-1 and TRBJ1-4, with D unclear. Germline CDR1 is MGHDK and CDR2 is SYGVNS. CDR3 length: 15 residues. V lost 1 base to trimming and J lost 4 bases, with 10 bases between them.

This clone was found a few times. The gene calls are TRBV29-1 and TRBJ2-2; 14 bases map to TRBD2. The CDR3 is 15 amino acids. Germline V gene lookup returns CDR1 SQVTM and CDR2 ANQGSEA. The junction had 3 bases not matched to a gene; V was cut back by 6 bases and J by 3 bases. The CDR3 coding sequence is TGCAGCGTAAAGGGACTAGCGGGAGACACCGGGGAGCTGTTTTTT. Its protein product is CSVKGLAGDTGELFF.